The next 3 T cell receptor beta chains were all read from a single sample in a study of cytomegalovirus exposure and HLA in healthy donors. The PCR ran on 60 Vbeta and 13 Jbeta primers. Using immunoSEQ multiplex PCR, the repertoire was profiled, and TCRdb retains in-frame clones only, with some absent. The repertoire holds fewer than 250,000 clones, with about three quarters as singletons. The sequenced sample was PBMCs. The receptors originated from a male donor in good health and CMV-seronegative.

J is TRBJ1-6 and V is TRBV28; 7 positions match TRBD1. The CDR3 sequence is 15 residues long. The germline gives CDR1 MDHEN, CDR2 SYDVKM. J was trimmed by 6 bases and V by 2 bases; bases with no gene match: 4. The CDR3 DNA follows: TGTGCCAGCAGTTTAGCGGGACAGCCTAATTCACCCCTCCACTTT. Amino acid sequence: CASSLAGQPNSPLHF.

The chain recombines TRBV5-6 with TRBJ1-5; D unresolved. The CDR3 runs 15 residues. Germline CDR1 reads SGHDT; CDR2 reads YYEEEE. Trimming shortened V by 0 bases and J by 7 bases, and 14 bases separated the two germline ends. The CDR3 nucleotides are TGTGCCAGCAGCTTGGGGTACAGAGGAGGGCAGCCCCAGCATTTT. It encodes CASSLGYRGGQPQHF.

The chain combines TRBV4-2 with TRBJ2-1, with D tentatively TRBD2 (6 bases). V was clipped by 2 bases and J by 9 bases, with 23 bases between them. CDR1 and CDR2 from the germline V gene are LGHNA and YNFKEQ. This CDR3 spans 17 amino acids. The CDR3 protein is CASSQRNPGEGRREQFF. The CDR3 nucleotides are TGTGCCAGCAGCCAAAGAAATCCGGGAGAAGGTAGGCGTGAGCAGTTCTTC.